The present T cell receptor beta chain was sequenced within a study of cytomegalovirus exposure and HLA in healthy donors. The PCR was carried out with 60 Vbeta primers and 13 Jbeta primers. Sequencing was performed with immunoSEQ multiplex PCR; in TCRdb, only in-frame clones are kept and a portion is missing. The sample comprises 220,000 or so clones, about 70% of which are singletons, and approximately 1.9% rests with the top ten. This sequence was found in a woman in her twenties or thirties in good health and CMV-seronegative. The specimen was PBMCs.

This CDR3 reads CASSNGQGRMGSNQPQHF. The CDR3 bases are TGTGCCAGCAGCAATGGGCAGGGGCGGATGGGGAGCAATCAGCCCCAGCATTTT. This chain uses TRBV21-1 with TRBJ1-5; the table's D call of TRBD1 was not tested on the DNA. TRBV21-1 is labeled a pseudogene. The CDR3 consists of 18 residues.